A selection of T cell receptor beta chains follows, all from one sample in a study of blood T cell repertoires in COVID-19. Clones were sequenced by immunoSEQ multiplex PCR, and TCRdb holds only the in-frame ones, with some missing. The table shows 200,000 to 250,000 clones, with 80% to 90% occurring only once. What was sequenced was peripheral blood. The receptors were gathered from a man between 60 and 75 years old with acute or convalescent COVID-19. Both conserved end residues are part of each CDR3. A D gene is named only where the DNA matches it firmly. The size of a clone is reported for some rows only, either as once, few or many, or as a class for expanded clones.

v_call	d_call	j_call	clone_size	cdr3_aa	cdr3_nt
TRBV7-9	-	TRBJ1-5	-	CASSQSGGDQPQHF	TGTGCCAGCAGCCAAAGCGGGGGCGATCAGCCCCAGCATTTT
TRBV6-2/TRBV6-3	TRBD1	TRBJ2-7	-	CASSGTGDSYEQYF	TGTGCCAGCAGCGGGACAGGGGATTCCTACGAGCAGTACTTC
TRBV24-1	-	TRBJ2-3	-	CATSVGTDTQYF	TGTGCCACCAGTGTCGGCACAGATACGCAGTATTTT
TRBV5-6	-	TRBJ1-5	-	CASSLRGVGQPQHF	TGTGCCAGCAGCTTGAGGGGTGTTGGCCAGCCCCAGCATTTT
TRBV27	TRBD2	TRBJ2-7	-	CASSSSGTSGLLSSYEQYF	TGTGCCAGCAGTTCCTCCGGGACTAGCGGACTCTTGAGCTCCTACGAGCAGTACTTC
TRBV4-1	TRBD1	TRBJ1-1	-	CASSQERTGVGMNTEAFF	TGCGCCAGCAGCCAAGAGCGAACAGGGGTCGGCATGAACACTGAAGCTTTCTTT
TRBV6-5	-	TRBJ1-1	-	CASSHPGKMNTEAFF	TGTGCCAGCAGTCATCCCGGGAAGATGAACACTGAAGCTTTCTTT
TRBV11-3	-	TRBJ2-3	-	CASSLSGNGVDTQYF	TGTGCCAGCAGCTTATCGGGGAATGGGGTAGATACGCAGTATTTT
TRBV30	-	TRBJ2-1	-	CAWSVYRYNEQFF	TGTGCCTGGAGTGTCTACCGCTACAATGAGCAGTTCTTC
TRBV10-3	-	TRBJ2-5	-	CAISDQGPSGSGTQYF	TGTGCCATCAGTGACCAAGGGCCCTCCGGGAGTGGGACCCAGTACTTC
TRBV12-5	-	TRBJ2-1	-	CASGLVRAERGTYNEQFF	TGTGCTAGTGGTTTGGTACGCGCGGAAAGGGGAACCTACAATGAGCAGTTCTTC
TRBV5-1	TRBD2	TRBJ2-1	-	CASSLGPGGPGNEQFF	TGCGCCAGCAGCTTGGGGCCGGGAGGGCCGGGGAATGAGCAGTTCTTC
TRBV7-2	-	TRBJ1-5	-	CASSPDGGDQPQHF	TGTGCCAGCAGCCCGGATGGAGGGGATCAGCCCCAGCATTTT
TRBV6-2/TRBV6-3	TRBD2	TRBJ2-1	-	CASSQSGRTYNEQFF	TGTGCCAGCAGCCAAAGCGGGAGGACCTACAATGAGCAGTTCTTC
TRBV28	-	TRBJ1-2	few	CASSRDPNGYTF	TGTGCCAGCTCACGGGATCCTAATGGCTACACCTTC
TRBV5-1	-	TRBJ2-2	once	CASRTRNTGELFF	TGCGCCAGTAGGACAAGGAACACCGGGGAGCTGTTTTTT
TRBV19	-	TRBJ1-1	-	CASCATVNTEAFF	TGTGCCAGTTGTGCGACAGTGAACACTGAAGCTTTCTTT
TRBV6-1	TRBD1	TRBJ1-2	-	CASSEEAGGRYGYTF	TGTGCCAGCAGTGAAGAGGCAGGGGGCCGCTATGGCTACACCTTC
TRBV2	TRBD1	TRBJ1-6	-	CASSARQGLNSPLHF	TGTGCCAGCAGTGCAAGACAGGGGTTGAATTCACCCCTCCACTTT
TRBV5-1	-	TRBJ1-2	-	CASSLDVTHWYGYTF	TGCGCCAGCAGCTTGGACGTCACCCACTGGTATGGCTACACCTTC
TRBV18	TRBD1	TRBJ1-2	-	CASSPAGQGASSGYTF	TGTGCCAGCTCACCAGCGGGACAGGGGGCGTCTAGTGGCTACACCTTC
TRBV19	TRBD1	TRBJ2-1	-	CASSTPYGFRGYNEQFF	TGTGCCAGTAGTACCCCCTATGGGTTCAGGGGGTACAATGAGCAGTTCTTC
TRBV6-6	TRBD1	TRBJ1-2	-	CASSRTITGGGYGYTF	TGTGCCAGCAGTCGAACGATCACAGGGGGCGGGTATGGCTACACCTTC
TRBV2	TRBD2	TRBJ2-1	-	CASLLAGGNEQFF	TGTGCCAGCCTACTAGCGGGAGGGAATGAGCAGTTCTTC
TRBV27	TRBD1	TRBJ1-6	once	CASSFDRANSPLHF	TGTGCCAGCAGTTTTGACAGGGCTAATTCACCCCTCCACTTT
TRBV5-1	TRBD1	TRBJ2-1	few	CASSSQGQGRDEQFF	TGCGCCAGCAGCTCCCAAGGACAGGGGAGGGATGAGCAGTTCTTC
TRBV30	-	TRBJ2-7	-	CAWSGTAFAEQYF	TGTGCCTGGAGTGGGACAGCCTTCGCCGAGCAGTACTTC